The clone carrying this T cell receptor (beta chain) has a count of ten or more. The time point is: patch test 2, 6 weeks after DPC sensitization. This sample's treatment: therapeutic diphenylcyclopropenone sensitization with weekly scalp DPC. Germline V lookup: CDR1 SNHLY, CDR2 FYNNEI. This CDR3 spans 15 amino acids. Trimming took off 3 bases at V and 4 bases at J, with 12 bases between the two ends. This sample was taken from a study of human T cells and chemical hapten exposure. One entry per CDR3 protein results from TCRdb running MiXCR on the RACE reads. This table has 110,000 to 150,000 distinct CDR3 sequences, about 11% appearing once.

This receptor was identified in a woman aged 50 to 60 with alopecia areata. Some clones in this sample may be carry-over from other donors' samples. Sequencing used whole blood, obtained in connection with sensitization to the hapten diphenylcyclopropenone (DPC). The chain links TRBV2 to TRBJ1-4; no reliable D call. The CDR3 nucleotides are TGTGCCAGCAGTGACAGGATTGGGGTTAATGAAAAACTGTTTTTT. Translated, it gives CASSDRIGVNEKLFF.